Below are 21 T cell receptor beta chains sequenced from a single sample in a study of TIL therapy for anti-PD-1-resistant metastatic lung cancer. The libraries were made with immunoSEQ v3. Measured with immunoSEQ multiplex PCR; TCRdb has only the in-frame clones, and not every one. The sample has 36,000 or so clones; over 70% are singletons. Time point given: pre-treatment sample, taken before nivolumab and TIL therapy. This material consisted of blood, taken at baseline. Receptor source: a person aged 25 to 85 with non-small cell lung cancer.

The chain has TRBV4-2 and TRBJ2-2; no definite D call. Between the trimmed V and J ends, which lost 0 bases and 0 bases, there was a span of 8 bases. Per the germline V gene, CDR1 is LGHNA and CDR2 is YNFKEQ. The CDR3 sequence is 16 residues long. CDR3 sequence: CASSQEVSTNTGELFF. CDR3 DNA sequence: TGTGCCAGCAGCCAAGAAGTCTCTACGAACACCGGGGAGCTGTTTTTT.

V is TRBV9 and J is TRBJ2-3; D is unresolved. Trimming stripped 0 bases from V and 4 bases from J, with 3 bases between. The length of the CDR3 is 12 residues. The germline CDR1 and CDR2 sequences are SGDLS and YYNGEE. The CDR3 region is CASSVGPDTQYF. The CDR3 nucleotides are TGTGCCAGCAGCGTAGGCCCAGATACGCAGTATTTT.

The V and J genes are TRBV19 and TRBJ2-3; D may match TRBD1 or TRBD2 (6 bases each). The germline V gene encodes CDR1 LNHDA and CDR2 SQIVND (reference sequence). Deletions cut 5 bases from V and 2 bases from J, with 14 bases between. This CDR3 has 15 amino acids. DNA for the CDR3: TGTGCCAGTAGTCTCCCTTGGGGGGCCACAGATACGCAGTATTTT. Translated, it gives CASSLPWGATDTQYF.

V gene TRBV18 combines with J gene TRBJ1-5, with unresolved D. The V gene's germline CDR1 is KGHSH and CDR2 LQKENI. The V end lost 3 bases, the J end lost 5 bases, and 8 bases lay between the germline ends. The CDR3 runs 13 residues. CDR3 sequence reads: CASSPERHQPQHF. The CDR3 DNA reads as TGTGCCAGCTCACCCGAAAGGCATCAGCCCCAGCATTTT.

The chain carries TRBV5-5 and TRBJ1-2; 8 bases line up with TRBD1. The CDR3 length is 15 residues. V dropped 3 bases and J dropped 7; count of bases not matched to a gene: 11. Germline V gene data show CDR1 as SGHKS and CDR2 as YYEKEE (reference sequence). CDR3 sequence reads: CASSSPGRQGAGYTF. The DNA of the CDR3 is TGTGCCAGCAGCTCTCCCGGTCGGCAGGGGGCTGGCTACACCTTC.

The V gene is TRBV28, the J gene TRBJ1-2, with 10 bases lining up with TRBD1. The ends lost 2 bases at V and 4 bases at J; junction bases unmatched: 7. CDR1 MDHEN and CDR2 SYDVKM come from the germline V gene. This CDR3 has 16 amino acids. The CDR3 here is CASSLGTGAYLYGYTF. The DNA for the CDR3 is TGTGCCAGCAGTTTAGGGACAGGGGCATACCTCTATGGCTACACCTTC.

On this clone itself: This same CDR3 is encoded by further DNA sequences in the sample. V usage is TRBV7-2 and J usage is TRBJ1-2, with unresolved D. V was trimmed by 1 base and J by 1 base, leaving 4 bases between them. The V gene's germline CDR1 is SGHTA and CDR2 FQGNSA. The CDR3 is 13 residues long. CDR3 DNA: TGTGCCAGCAGCTTAGGCGGTAACTATGGCTACACCTTC. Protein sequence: CASSLGGNYGYTF.

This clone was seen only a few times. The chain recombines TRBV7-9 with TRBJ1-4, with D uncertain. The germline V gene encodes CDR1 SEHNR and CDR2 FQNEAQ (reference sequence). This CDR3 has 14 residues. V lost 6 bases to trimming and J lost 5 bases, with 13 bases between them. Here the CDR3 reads CASSRGSLNEKLFF. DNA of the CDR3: TGTGCCAGCAGTCGGGGTTCTCTCAATGAAAAACTGTTTTTT.

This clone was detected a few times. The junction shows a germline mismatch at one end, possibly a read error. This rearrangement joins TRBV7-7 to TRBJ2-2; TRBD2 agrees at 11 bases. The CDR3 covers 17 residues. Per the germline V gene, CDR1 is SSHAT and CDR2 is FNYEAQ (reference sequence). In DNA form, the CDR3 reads TGTGCTAGCAGCTTCCTGACTAGCGGGGCCCTACCCGGGGAGCTGTTTTTT. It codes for CASSFLTSGALPGELFF.

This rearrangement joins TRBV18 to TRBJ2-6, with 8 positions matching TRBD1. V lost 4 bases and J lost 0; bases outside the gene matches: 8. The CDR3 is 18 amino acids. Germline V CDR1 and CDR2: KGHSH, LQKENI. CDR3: CASSRGQGTSSGANVLTF. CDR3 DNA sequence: TGTGCCAGCTCACGAGGACAGGGAACTTCCTCTGGGGCCAACGTCCTGACTTTC.

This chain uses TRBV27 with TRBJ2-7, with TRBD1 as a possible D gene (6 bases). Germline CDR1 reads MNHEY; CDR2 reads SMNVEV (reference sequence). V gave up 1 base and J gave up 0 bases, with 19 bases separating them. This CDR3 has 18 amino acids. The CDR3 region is CASSLYLNRVLTSYEQYF. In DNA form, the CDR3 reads TGTGCCAGCAGTTTATACCTCAACAGGGTATTGACCTCCTACGAGCAGTACTTC.

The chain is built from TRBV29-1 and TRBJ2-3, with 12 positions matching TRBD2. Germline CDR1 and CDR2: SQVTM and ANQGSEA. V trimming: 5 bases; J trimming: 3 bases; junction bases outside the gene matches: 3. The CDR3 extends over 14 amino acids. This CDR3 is CSVRTSGMTDTQYF. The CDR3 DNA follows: TGCAGCGTTCGGACTAGCGGGATGACAGATACGCAGTATTTT.

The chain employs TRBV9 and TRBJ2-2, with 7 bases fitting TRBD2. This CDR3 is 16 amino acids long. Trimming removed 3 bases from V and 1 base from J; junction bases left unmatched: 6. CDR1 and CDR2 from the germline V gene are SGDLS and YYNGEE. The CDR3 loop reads CASSGAGRMNTGELFF. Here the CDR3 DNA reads TGTGCCAGCAGCGGAGCGGGACGTATGAACACCGGGGAGCTGTTTTTT.

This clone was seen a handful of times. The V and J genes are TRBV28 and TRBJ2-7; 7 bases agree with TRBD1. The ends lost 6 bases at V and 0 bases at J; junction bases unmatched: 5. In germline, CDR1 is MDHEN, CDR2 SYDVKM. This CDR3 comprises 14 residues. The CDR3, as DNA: TGTGCCAGCAGCCTCGGGGACAGCTCCTACGAGCAGTACTTC. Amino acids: CASSLGDSSYEQYF.

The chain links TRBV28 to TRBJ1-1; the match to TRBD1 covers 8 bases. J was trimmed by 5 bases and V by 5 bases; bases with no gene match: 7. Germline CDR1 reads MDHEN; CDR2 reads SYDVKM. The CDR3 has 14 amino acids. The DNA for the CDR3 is TGTGCCAGCAGTAAAGCAGGGGGCTGGACTGAAGCTTTCTTT. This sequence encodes CASSKAGGWTEAFF.

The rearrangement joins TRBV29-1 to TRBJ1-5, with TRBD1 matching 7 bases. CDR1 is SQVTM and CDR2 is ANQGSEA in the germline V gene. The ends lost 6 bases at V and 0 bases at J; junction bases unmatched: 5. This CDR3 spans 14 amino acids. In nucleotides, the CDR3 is TGCAGCGTAGCCCAGGGGGATAGCAATCAGCCCCAGCATTTT. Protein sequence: CSVAQGDSNQPQHF. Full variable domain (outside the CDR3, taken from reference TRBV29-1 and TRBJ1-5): SAVISQKPSRDICQRGTSLTIQCQVDSQVTMMFWYRQQPGQSLTLIATANQGSEATYESGFVIDKFPISRPNLTFSTLTVSNMSPEDSSIYLCSVAQGDSNQPQHFGDGTRLSIL.

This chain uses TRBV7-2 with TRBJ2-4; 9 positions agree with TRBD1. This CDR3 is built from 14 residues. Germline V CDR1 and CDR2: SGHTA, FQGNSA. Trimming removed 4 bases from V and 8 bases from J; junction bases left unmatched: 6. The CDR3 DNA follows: TGTGCCAGCAGCTCGGGACAGGGAAGCGACATTCAGTACTTC. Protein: CASSSGQGSDIQYF.

CDR3 sequence: CASSVGVLGNNEQFF. The CDR3, as DNA: TGTGCCAGCAGCGTAGGCGTATTGGGCAACAATGAGCAGTTCTTC. V and J are TRBV9 and TRBJ2-1; D is uncertain. CDR3 length: 15 residues. V lost 0 bases to trimming and J lost 5 bases, with 12 bases between them. Per germline, CDR1 SGDLS and CDR2 YYNGEE.

CDR3 sequence (DNA): TGTGCCAGCAGCCACTTATTTAGCACAGATACGCAGTATTTT. It codes for CASSHLFSTDTQYF. V is TRBV16 and J is TRBJ2-3; D not resolved. Trimming removed 3 bases at V and 0 bases at J, with 7 bases between. The CDR3 covers 14 residues. Germline assignment: CDR1 KGHSY and CDR2 FQNENV. Looking up the rest from reference TRBV16 and TRBJ2-3 gives the full variable domain: GEEVAQTPKHLVRGEGQKAKLYCAPIKGHSYVFWYQQVLKNEFKFLISFQNENVFDETGMPKERFSAKCLPNSPCSLEIQATKLEDSAVYFCASSHLFSTDTQYFGPGTRLTVL.

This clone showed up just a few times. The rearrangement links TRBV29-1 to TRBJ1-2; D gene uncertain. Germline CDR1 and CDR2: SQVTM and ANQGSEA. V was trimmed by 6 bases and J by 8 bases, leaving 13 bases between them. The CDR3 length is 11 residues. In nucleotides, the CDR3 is TGCAGCGTGGTGGGAGGTGGCGGCTACACCTTC. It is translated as CSVVGGGGYTF.

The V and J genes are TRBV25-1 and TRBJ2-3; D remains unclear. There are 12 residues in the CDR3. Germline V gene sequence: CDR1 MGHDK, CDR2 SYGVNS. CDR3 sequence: CATGLGSDTQYF. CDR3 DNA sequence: TGTGCTACCGGCCTTGGCTCAGATACGCAGTATTTT. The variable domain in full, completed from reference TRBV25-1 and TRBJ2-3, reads EADIYQTPRYLVIGTGKKITLECSQTMGHDKMYWYQQDPGMELHLIHYSYGVNSTEKGDLSSESTVSRIRTEHFPLTLESARPSHTSQYLCATGLGSDTQYFGPGTRLTVL.